This T cell receptor (beta chain) was captured by sequencing in a study of tissue T cells after allogeneic stem cell transplantation. The protocol was immunoSEQ multiplex PCR, while the TCRdb copy is restricted to in-frame clones and leaves out a portion. The repertoire holds thousands of clones, roughly 60% seen once, with just over 20% in the top ten. The CDR3 length is 15 residues. V lost 1 base and J lost 4; bases outside the gene matches: 6. The germline gives CDR1 LGHNA, CDR2 YSLEER. The source was tissue from the jejunum, collected at autopsy. The chain carries TRBV4-3 and TRBJ2-5, with 7 nucleotides matching TRBD1. This TCR was sampled from a male donor older than 55 with lung cancer. The CDR3 nucleotides are TGCGCCAGCAGCCAAGGACAGGGATCGAGAGAGACCCAGTACTTC. This encodes CASSQGQGSRETQYF.